Following are 8 T cell receptor beta chains from one sample sequenced in a study of shared clonotypes between healthy human individuals. The naive CD8 population came from CD45RO-negative cells selected for CCR7, without terminally differentiated effector memory CD45RA+ cells. Sequencing was performed with immunoSEQ multiplex PCR; in TCRdb, only in-frame clones are kept and a portion is missing. The repertoire includes approximately 650,000 clones, over 95% of them detected once, and 0.09% to 0.13% sits in the top ten. The specimen was naive CD8+ T cells sorted from blood. These receptors all come from a woman in her twenties or thirties in good health.

This clone was detected once. Other DNA sequences in this sample translate to the same CDR3. The V call is TRBV5-4, the J call TRBJ2-2; D unresolved. The germline CDR1 and CDR2 sequences are SGHNT and YYREEE (reference sequence). The V end lost 1 base, the J end lost 2 bases, and 6 bases lay between the germline ends. The length of the CDR3 is 14 residues. The CDR3 DNA is TGTGCCAGCAGCTTGCCAGAAAACACCGGGGAGCTGTTTTTT. It yields the protein CASSLPENTGELFF. The whole variable domain, filled in from reference TRBV5-4 and TRBJ2-2, reads ETGVTQSPTHLIKTRGQQVTLRCSSQSGHNTVSWYQQALGQGPQFIFQYYREEENGRGNFPPRFSGLQFPNYSSELNVNALELDDSALYLCASSLPENTGELFFGEGSRLTVL.

This chain uses TRBV11-3 with TRBJ2-1; TRBD1 matches 10 bases. Germline-derived CDR1 and CDR2 are SGHNT and YENEEA. The ends lost 5 bases at V and 7 bases at J; junction bases unmatched: 11. This CDR3 region has 16 residues. The CDR3 loop reads CASSPSWTGGLNEQFF. The CDR3 coding sequence is TGTGCCAGCAGCCCAAGCTGGACAGGGGGTTTAAATGAGCAGTTCTTC.

This clone was recorded only once. The V gene is TRBV5-8, the J gene TRBJ1-1; no clear D. Germline CDR1 and CDR2: SGHTS and YDEGEE. This CDR3 has 14 amino acids. V lost 5 bases, J lost 5 bases, and 16 bases lay in between. DNA of the CDR3: TGTGCCAGCAGATTTGGGCCCCAAGGGACTGAAGCTTTCTTT. Translation gives CASRFGPQGTEAFF.

The J gene is TRBJ2-1, the V gene TRBV6-5; D remains unclear. The CDR3 loop spans 16 amino acids. Trimming pared 2 bases from V and 2 bases from J, leaving 13 bases between. Germline CDR1 and CDR2: MNHEY and SVGAGI. The DNA for the CDR3 is TGTGCCAGCAGTTACCAATTGGCGGAGCCCTACAATGAGCAGTTCTTC. Amino acid sequence: CASSYQLAEPYNEQFF.

The chain links TRBV28 to TRBJ1-1; 8 bases match TRBD1. The germline V gene has CDR1 MDHEN and CDR2 SYDVKM. The CDR3 has 13 residues. Trimming at V came to 6 bases and at J to 6 bases, leaving 6 bases not matched to a gene. As DNA, the CDR3 is TGTGCCAGCAGAAGTGACAGGGGCGCTGAAGCTTTCTTT. Its protein is CASRSDRGAEAFF.

V is TRBV9 and J is TRBJ1-1; no reliable D call. Germline assignment: CDR1 SGDLS and CDR2 YYNGEE. This CDR3 contains 13 residues. V lost 2 bases and J 3 bases, leaving 8 bases between the germline ends. The CDR3 nucleotides read TGTGCCAGCAGCGTTCGGTGGGACACTGAAGCTTTCTTT. It codes for CASSVRWDTEAFF.

The chain couples TRBV27 to TRBJ2-1; 9 bases fit TRBD2. CDR1 is MNHEY and CDR2 is SMNVEV in the germline V gene (reference sequence). The CDR3 runs to 15 residues. J gave up 8 bases and V 6 bases, and 11 bases lay outside the gene matches. The CDR3 here is CASRPGLAPLYEQFF. Written as DNA, the CDR3 is TGTGCCAGCAGGCCGGGACTAGCCCCCCTATATGAGCAGTTCTTC.

The CDR3 region is CASTDPRLTRSGGTTYEQYF. DNA for the CDR3: TGTGCCAGCACAGACCCGAGACTAACCCGGTCGGGAGGGACGACCTACGAGCAGTACTTC. The chain employs TRBV2 and TRBJ2-7; 8 bases line up with TRBD2. The trim removed 7 bases at V and 2 bases at J, leaving 25 bases unmatched. Germline V gives CDR1 SNHLY, CDR2 FYNNEI. The CDR3 has 20 amino acids. The full variable domain, completed using reference TRBV2 and TRBJ2-7, is EPEVTQTPSHQVTQMGQEVILRCVPISNHLYFYWYRQILGQKVEFLVSFYNNEISEKSEIFDDQFSVERPDGSNFTLKIRSTKLEDSAMYFCASTDPRLTRSGGTTYEQYFGPGTRLTVT.